This T cell receptor (beta chain) derives from a study of shared clonotypes between healthy human individuals. Study outcomes and limitations: Of the naive CD4 clonotypes, around 4.7% were shared across a few donors.

TCRdb keeps only in-frame clones here, not all; method: immunoSEQ multiplex PCR. The sample records some 2,000,000 clones, roughly 95% being singletons. Donors had no recently reported acute infections or vaccinations and were HIV-negative. Concerning this clone: Antigen unknown.

This CDR3 has 13 residues. The V and J ends lost 7 bases and 7 bases respectively, with 11 bases between them. Germline V CDR1 and CDR2: MDHEN, SYDVKM. The TCR sequence derives from a man aged 18 to 29 in good health. The sequenced sample consisted of naive CD4+ T cells sorted from blood. Indicated subset: CD45RA+ positively selected. The chain has TRBV28 and TRBJ1-6; no firm D call. CDR3 residues: CASTLIINSPLHF. CDR3 in DNA: TGTGCCAGCACCCTCATAATAAATTCACCCCTCCACTTT.